This passage covers 24 T cell receptor beta chains from one sample sequenced in a study of cytomegalovirus exposure and HLA in healthy donors. The primer mix had 60 Vbeta and 13 Jbeta primers. Sequencing was performed with immunoSEQ multiplex PCR; in TCRdb, only in-frame clones are kept and a portion is missing. The table shows approximately 140,000 clones, with approximately 80% occurring only once. The sequencing sample was made of PBMCs. These receptors all come from a boy between 2 and 15 years old in good health and CMV-seronegative.

CDR3 sequence: CASSSRRGIGSPLHF. The CDR3 nucleotides read TGTGCCAGCAGCTCCCGTCGGGGGATAGGTTCACCCCTCCACTTT. V usage is TRBV7-9 and J usage is TRBJ1-6; tentative D call: TRBD1 (5 bases). This CDR3 is built from 15 residues. The germline CDR1 and CDR2 sequences are SEHNR and FQNEAQ (reference sequence). Deletions cut 4 bases from V and 9 bases from J, with 16 bases between.

The chain links TRBV6-1 to TRBJ1-1; weak D call: TRBD1 (5 bases). CDR1 is MNHNS, CDR2 SASEGT, per germline. The CDR3 consists of 14 residues. V shed 6 bases and J shed 2 bases, with 13 bases lying between them. The CDR3 spells CASRWGGVNTEAFF. The CDR3 DNA sequence: TGTGCCAGCAGGTGGGGCGGTGTAAACACTGAAGCTTTCTTT.

The chain links TRBV10-3 to TRBJ2-5; D is possibly TRBD1 (6 bases). The J call may be incorrect, as the DNA end agrees better with TRBJ2-7. Germline CDR1 ENHRY, CDR2 SYGVKD. This CDR3 is built from 14 residues. Here the CDR3 DNA reads TGTGCCATCAGTGAGTCGGACAGCTCCTACGAGCAGTACTTC. Amino acids: CAISESDSSYEQYF.

Here the CDR3 reads CASSQTGEGTGELFF. The DNA of the CDR3 is TGTGCCAGCAGTCAGACAGGCGAAGGGACCGGGGAGCTGTTTTTT. The genes are TRBV6-4 and TRBJ2-2, with D possibly being TRBD1 (6 bases). CDR3 length: 15 residues. The V and J ends lost 5 bases and 5 bases respectively, with 15 bases between them. CDR1 and CDR2 from the germline V gene are MRHNA and SNTAGT.

V and J are TRBV28 and TRBJ1-3; D is unclear. Trimming pared 3 bases from V and 0 bases from J, leaving 6 bases between. CDR1 and CDR2 (germline): MDHEN, SYDVKM. The CDR3 sequence is 14 residues long. CDR3 residues: CASSFTSSGNTIYF. Here the CDR3 DNA reads TGTGCCAGCAGTTTTACAAGCTCTGGAAACACCATATATTTT.

This clone was detected only once. CDR3 DNA: TGTGCCTGGGCCGGGACTAGCGAGGGGGAGCAGTTCTTC. Translating it yields CAWAGTSEGEQFF. The V call is TRBV30, the J call TRBJ2-1; TRBD2 matches at 10 bases. The J segment lost 10 bases and the V segment lost 5 bases, leaving 8 bases of the junction unmatched. The CDR3 has 13 amino acids. CDR1 and CDR2 from the germline V gene are GTSNPN and SVGIG (reference sequence).

The chain combines TRBV21-1 with TRBJ1-1; TRBD1 is the table's D call, not checked against the DNA. TRBV21-1 represents a pseudogene. CDR3 length equals 17 residues. The CDR3 DNA follows: TGTGCCAGCAGCAAGACGAGACAGCCTTACGTGAACACTGAAGCTTTCTTT. This sequence encodes CASSKTRQPYVNTEAFF.

With respect to this clone: A single base is all that separates this from a far larger clone, so a read error is likely. V and J are TRBV4-3 and TRBJ1-1, with TRBD1 identical over 9 bases. The V gene's germline CDR1 is LGHNA and CDR2 YSLEER. J gave up 6 bases and V 1 base, and 9 bases lay outside the gene matches. The CDR3 totals 16 residues. CDR3 loop: CASSQARRWTGAEAFF. The CDR3 nucleotides read TGCGCCAGCAGCCAAGCGCGGAGGTGGACAGGGGCTGAAGCTTTCTTT.

The gene calls are TRBV7-9 and TRBJ2-5; D is perhaps TRBD1 (5 bases). Per germline, CDR1 SEHNR and CDR2 FQNEAQ (reference sequence). This CDR3 has 12 residues. V was cut by 5 bases and J by 5 bases, with 9 bases left in between. The CDR3 DNA follows: TGTGCCAGCAGCCTCTCAGGGGAGACCCAGTACTTC. It specifies CASSLSGETQYF.

This sequence joins TRBV28 and TRBJ1-2; a weak D match, TRBD1 (6 bases). Trimming pared 7 bases from V and 2 bases from J, leaving 14 bases between. Germline CDR1 and CDR2: MDHEN and SYDVKM. The CDR3 extends over 14 amino acids. The CDR3 here is CASTRTDLNYGYTF. CDR3 DNA: TGTGCCAGCACCAGGACAGATTTAAACTATGGCTACACCTTC.

The chain recombines TRBV2 with TRBJ1-5; TRBD1 aligns across 9 bases. After removal of 6 bases from V and 6 bases from J, the junction contained 9 bases not matched to a gene. Per germline, CDR1 SNHLY and CDR2 FYNNEI. CDR3 length equals 15 residues. For the CDR3, the DNA is TGTGCCAGCAGATACGACGGGACAGGGAGTCAGCCCCAGCATTTT. Encoded protein: CASRYDGTGSQPQHF.

The chain joins TRBV6-4 to TRBJ1-1; 7 nucleotides agree with TRBD1. CDR1 and CDR2 (germline): MRHNA, SNTAGT. The trim removed 4 bases at V and 6 bases at J, leaving 5 bases unmatched. The CDR3 contains 13 residues. CDR3 loop: CASSADRASEAFF. The CDR3 nucleotides read TGTGCCAGCAGTGCAGACAGGGCATCTGAAGCTTTCTTT.

The chain couples TRBV2 to TRBJ2-3; D is unresolved. The CDR3 totals 15 residues. With 7 bases removed from V and 7 bases from J, the gap between germline ends came to 21 bases. In germline, CDR1 is SNHLY, CDR2 FYNNEI. DNA for the CDR3: TGTGCCAGCAAGAGATCCACTTTGTTAGTAAATACGCAGTATTTT. Amino acids: CASKRSTLLVNTQYF.

The V and J genes are TRBV13 and TRBJ2-1, with 9 bases fitting TRBD1. The V and J ends lost 5 bases and 9 bases, in that order; junction bases with no gene match: 11. Germline CDR1 is PRHDT and CDR2 is FYEKMQ (reference sequence). This CDR3 comprises 15 residues. For the CDR3, the DNA is TGTGCCAGCAGCCACCGGACAGGGGATAGGGGTGAGCAGTTCTTC. Translating gives CASSHRTGDRGEQFF.

V usage is TRBV19 and J usage is TRBJ2-6, with a possible D match to TRBD2 (6 bases). The germline V gene encodes CDR1 LNHDA and CDR2 SQIVND (reference sequence). The V end was cut by 4 bases, the J end by 1 base, with 11 bases between. This CDR3 has 16 residues. The CDR3 region is CASSSMEGSGANVLTF. CDR3 DNA: TGTGCCAGTAGTAGTATGGAGGGGTCTGGGGCCAACGTCCTGACTTTC. Variable domain in full (rest from reference TRBV19 and TRBJ2-6): DGGITQSPKYLFRKEGQNVTLSCEQNLNHDAMYWYRQDPGQGLRLIYYSQIVNDFQKGDIAEGYSVSREKKESFPLTVTSAQKNPTAFYLCASSSMEGSGANVLTFGAGSRLTVL.

J is TRBJ1-5 and V is TRBV19, with D possibly being TRBD1 (6 bases). The CDR3 covers 16 residues. V lost 4 bases to trimming and J lost 0 bases, with 13 bases between them. The germline gives CDR1 LNHDA, CDR2 SQIVND (reference sequence). DNA for the CDR3: TGTGCCAGTAGTAGAGCTGGACAGAATAGCAATCAGCCCCAGCATTTT. The encoded protein is CASSRAGQNSNQPQHF.

The chain uses TRBV9 and TRBJ1-1; tentatively, D is TRBD1 (5 bases). The germline gives CDR1 SGDLS, CDR2 YYNGEE. Trimming left V 4 bases short and J 3 bases short, with 19 bases between. This CDR3 region has 16 residues. CDR3 sequence: CASSPLEWGGDTEAFF. In nucleotides, the CDR3 is TGTGCCAGCAGCCCATTGGAGTGGGGGGGAGACACTGAAGCTTTCTTT. Supplemented by reference TRBV9 and TRBJ1-1, the full variable domain reads DSGVTQTPKHLITATGQRVTLRCSPRSGDLSVYWYQQSLDQGLQFLIQYYNGEERAKGNILERFSAQQFPDLHSELNLSSLELGDSALYFCASSPLEWGGDTEAFFGQGTRLTVV.

The chain recombines TRBV5-8 with TRBJ2-5, with 7 bases lining up with TRBD1. Germline values: CDR1 SGHTS, CDR2 YDEGEE. The CDR3 is 15 amino acids. V dropped 4 bases and J dropped 5; count of bases not matched to a gene: 11. The CDR3 sequence is CASSTYRGLSETQYF. CDR3 bases: TGTGCCAGCAGCACCTACAGGGGTCTCAGCGAGACCCAGTACTTC.

About this clone: The germline gene is not matched at one end of the junction; a read error may be the cause. The J gene is TRBJ1-1, the V gene TRBV7-7; tentatively, D is TRBD1 (5 bases). The CDR3 loop spans 14 amino acids. Germline assignment: CDR1 SSHAT and CDR2 FNYEAQ (reference sequence). The CDR3 coding sequence is TGTGCTAGCAGCTTATCGTCGGGGGTCACTGAAGCTTTCTTT. It yields the protein CASSLSSGVTEAFF.

In its sample, this clone was seen a few times. The chain uses TRBV5-1 and TRBJ1-1; 7 bases match TRBD1. The germline CDR1 and CDR2 sequences are SGHRS and YFSETQ. Trimming at V came to 4 bases and at J to 1 base, leaving 4 bases not matched to a gene. The CDR3 is 14 amino acids. The CDR3 protein is CASSPGQKNTEAFF. CDR3 DNA sequence: TGCGCCAGCAGCCCGGGACAGAAGAACACTGAAGCTTTCTTT.

The chain couples TRBV7-9 to TRBJ2-5; no clear D gene. The end of the DNA aligns better with TRBJ2-7, so the J call may be wrong. Germline CDR1 SEHNR, CDR2 FQNEAQ (reference sequence). The CDR3 is 15 residues long. The CDR3, as DNA: TGTGCCAGCAGCTTCGGCATTACAGACCCCTACGAGCAGTACTTC. Translation gives CASSFGITDPYEQYF.

The chain is built from TRBV7-8 and TRBJ1-2; 8 bases map to TRBD1. J was trimmed by 5 bases and V by 1 base; bases with no gene match: 9. Per the germline V gene, CDR1 is SGHVS and CDR2 is FQNEAQ. CDR3 length: 16 residues. CDR3 amino acids: CASSLEYGQGGYGYTF. CDR3 bases: TGTGCCAGCAGCTTAGAGTATGGACAGGGCGGATATGGCTACACCTTC.

The chain links TRBV5-4 to TRBJ1-2; D is unresolved. The CDR3 loop spans 14 amino acids. V lost 2 bases to trimming and J lost 7 bases, with 15 bases between them. The germline gives CDR1 SGHNT, CDR2 YYREEE (reference sequence). As DNA, the CDR3 is TGTGCCAGCAGCTTCGAGGTTCTACTCAGTGGCTACACCTTC. This gives the protein CASSFEVLLSGYTF. The full variable domain, completed using reference TRBV5-4 and TRBJ1-2, is ETGVTQSPTHLIKTRGQQVTLRCSSQSGHNTVSWYQQALGQGPQFIFQYYREEENGRGNFPPRFSGLQFPNYSSELNVNALELDDSALYLCASSFEVLLSGYTFGSGTRLTVV.

The J gene is TRBJ2-2, the V gene TRBV25-1; D gene unclear. CDR1 is MGHDK, CDR2 SYGVNS, per germline. This CDR3 region has 16 residues. V dropped 4 bases and J dropped 0 bases, with 12 bases sitting between them. The CDR3 DNA sequence: TGTGCCAGCAGTGTAGTCGGTCAGGCGAACACCGGGGAGCTGTTTTTT. Protein sequence: CASSVVGQANTGELFF. The full variable domain, rest sourced from reference TRBV25-1 and TRBJ2-2, is EADIYQTPRYLVIGTGKKITLECSQTMGHDKMYWYQQDPGMELHLIHYSYGVNSTEKGDLSSESTVSRIRTEHFPLTLESARPSHTSQYLCASSVVGQANTGELFFGEGSRLTVL.